Below, 22 T cell receptor beta chains from the same sample are listed, as sequenced in a study of blood T cells in healthy people across ages. Alongside a J-beta primer mix, a sample-barcoded 5' primer served in a second PCR lasting about 6 to 12 cycles. In TCRdb, the 5' RACE reads were re-called with MiXCR into one record per CDR3 protein. Of 1.8 million or so distinct CDR3 sequences listed, approximately 39% were seen once; the top ten hold under 30%. The sample consisted of blood. These receptors all come from a human donor in good health.

This rearrangement joins TRBV7-9 to TRBJ2-3; 9 nucleotides agree with TRBD2. This CDR3 spans 13 amino acids. V lost 7 bases to trimming and J lost 4 bases; unmatched junction nucleotides: 3. Germline loops: CDR1 SEHNR, CDR2 FQNEAQ (reference sequence). The CDR3 is CASNGLAPDTQYF. The CDR3 DNA reads TGTGCCAGCAACGGACTAGCGCCAGATACGCAGTATTTT.

This clonotype was seen only a few times. The chain carries TRBV29-1 and TRBJ2-3, with 9 nucleotides matching TRBD2. From germline, CDR1 is SQVTM and CDR2 ANQGSEA. The ends lost 7 bases at V and 1 base at J; junction bases unmatched: 3. The CDR3 has 13 residues. DNA for the CDR3: TGCAGCGAGAAGCGGGGGGGCACAGATACGCAGTATTTT. It yields the protein CSEKRGGTDTQYF.

The table lists this clonotype with a few counts. The chain links TRBV12-3 or TRBV12-4 to TRBJ1-5; D remains unclear. This CDR3 contains 15 residues. V dropped 6 bases and J dropped 2 bases, with 14 bases sitting between them. In DNA form, the CDR3 reads TGTGCCAGCAGCCCCCTCGGTCAGGGCAATCAGCCCCAGCATTTT. It encodes CASSPLGQGNQPQHF.

This sequence joins TRBV7-3 and TRBJ2-3; the D gene is possibly TRBD1 (5 bases). Germline V CDR1 and CDR2: SGHTA, FQGTGA. Trimming removed 5 bases from V and 2 bases from J, with 14 bases in between. This CDR3 has 15 amino acids. The CDR3 DNA is TGTGCCAGCAGCCCAAAGGGGCAGGACACAGATACGCAGTATTTT. It is translated as CASSPKGQDTDTQYF.

The chain employs TRBV9 and TRBJ1-2, with TRBD1 identical over 10 bases. With V trimmed by 4 bases and J by 7 bases, 7 bases remained unmatched. This CDR3 has 14 amino acids. CDR1 and CDR2 (germline): SGDLS, YYNGEE. This CDR3 is CASSPGGDRGGYTF. The DNA for the CDR3 is TGTGCCAGCAGCCCCGGGGGGGACAGGGGTGGCTACACCTTC.

V is TRBV29-1 and J is TRBJ1-5; D not certain. The germline gives CDR1 SQVTM, CDR2 ANQGSEA. The CDR3 sequence is 13 residues long. Trimming cost V 5 bases and J 6 bases, with 14 bases left between them. CDR3 loop: CSVIWGGSQPQHF. The CDR3 nucleotides read TGCAGCGTTATTTGGGGAGGGTCTCAGCCCCAGCATTTT.

This clonotype came up a few times. V usage is TRBV28 and J usage is TRBJ1-2; 7 positions agree with TRBD1. CDR1 and CDR2 (germline): MDHEN, SYDVKM. This CDR3 has 15 amino acids. V was clipped by 3 bases and J by 5 bases; unmatched bases: 9. The CDR3 loop is CASSFPGQRAYGYTF. The CDR3 DNA reads as TGTGCCAGCAGTTTCCCGGGACAGAGGGCATATGGCTACACCTTC.

This clonotype has only a few counts. The chain couples TRBV4-1 to TRBJ2-2; TRBD1 agrees at 7 bases. Losses at the gene ends were 6 bases for V and 4 bases for J; bases not matched to a gene: 8. Germline V lookup: CDR1 MGHRA, CDR2 YSYEKL. This CDR3 has 15 residues. In nucleotides, the CDR3 is TGCGCCAGCAGTCCTCCCTACAGGGGCACCGGGGAGCTGTTTTTT. Amino acids: CASSPPYRGTGELFF.

Ten or more counts support this clonotype. The rearrangement joins TRBV2 to TRBJ2-7; TRBD1 matches at 9 bases. The germline V gene has CDR1 SNHLY and CDR2 FYNNEI. CDR3 length: 13 amino acids. V shed 6 bases and J 4 bases; nucleotides not matched to a gene: 4. The CDR3 DNA reads as TGTGCCAGCAGCGGGACAGGGTTATACGAGCAGTACTTC. Amino acids: CASSGTGLYEQYF.

V and J are TRBV5-5 and TRBJ2-7; D is possibly TRBD1 (6 bases). V was pared by 5 bases and J by 2 bases, with 17 bases between. CDR1 is SGHKS, CDR2 YYEKEE, per germline (reference sequence). The CDR3 spans 15 residues. CDR3 amino acids: CASSLSSGTTYEQYF. CDR3 bases: TGTGCCAGCAGTTTATCCTCCGGGACAACCTACGAGCAGTACTTC.

CDR3 residues: CASSSPGTGTDTQYF. CDR3 coding DNA: TGTGCCAGCAGTTCCCCCGGGACAGGCACAGATACGCAGTATTTT. The V gene is TRBV28, the J gene TRBJ2-3; 7 bases line up with TRBD1. After removal of 4 bases from V and 1 base from J, the junction contained 5 bases not matched to a gene. Germline V CDR1 and CDR2: MDHEN, SYDVKM. The CDR3 has 15 amino acids. The full variable domain, rest sourced from reference TRBV28 and TRBJ2-3, is DVKVTQSSRYLVKRTGEKVFLECVQDMDHENMFWYRQDPGLGLRLIYFSYDVKMKEKGDIPEGYSVSREKKERFSLILESASTNQTSMYLCASSSPGTGTDTQYFGPGTRLTVL.

This clonotype has ten or more counts. The chain uses TRBV5-1 and TRBJ1-5; tentative D call: TRBD1 (5 bases). The CDR3 covers 14 residues. CDR1 SGHRS and CDR2 YFSETQ come from the germline V gene. The V end lost 4 bases, the J end lost 5 bases, and 13 bases lay between the germline ends. The CDR3 loop reads CASSPQGPDQPQHF. In nucleotides, the CDR3 is TGCGCCAGCAGCCCTCAGGGTCCCGATCAGCCCCAGCATTTT.

The V and J genes are TRBV12-3 or TRBV12-4 and TRBJ2-3; tentative D call: TRBD2 (6 bases). The V end was cut by 6 bases, the J end by 4 bases, with 17 bases between. The CDR3 extends over 15 amino acids. Here the CDR3 reads CASSPYIGGSDTQYF. CDR3 nucleotide sequence: TGTGCCAGCAGCCCCTACATCGGGGGATCAGATACGCAGTATTTT.

This clonotype has ten or more counts. The chain links TRBV29-1 to TRBJ1-2; D remains unclear. Germline V gene data show CDR1 as SQVTM and CDR2 as ANQGSEA. The CDR3 sequence is 10 residues long. The V end lost 6 bases, the J end lost 6 bases, and 8 bases lay between the germline ends. The CDR3 is CSVGRDGYTF. CDR3 DNA sequence: TGCAGCGTAGGAAGGGATGGCTACACCTTC. Supplemented by reference TRBV29-1 and TRBJ1-2, the full variable domain reads SAVISQKPSRDICQRGTSLTIQCQVDSQVTMMFWYRQQPGQSLTLIATANQGSEATYESGFVIDKFPISRPNLTFSTLTVSNMSPEDSSIYLCSVGRDGYTFGSGTRLTVV.

In its sample, this clonotype was seen a few times. This chain connects TRBV6-6 to TRBJ2-3, with D possibly TRBD2 on 5 matching bases. V lost 1 base and J lost 2, with 7 bases in between. The germline V gene has CDR1 MNHNY and CDR2 SVGAGI (reference sequence). The length of the CDR3 is 14 residues. CDR3 amino acids: CASSYFRDTDTQYF. The CDR3 DNA reads TGTGCCAGCAGTTACTTCCGGGACACAGATACGCAGTATTTT.

In this sample, this clonotype turned up a few times. This chain uses TRBV7-2 with TRBJ2-1; D gene uncertain. V lost 1 base and J lost 5, with 9 bases in between. CDR3 length equals 14 residues. CDR1 and CDR2 (germline): SGHTA, FQGNSA. This CDR3 reads CASSLGVWDNEQFF. The CDR3 nucleotides read TGTGCCAGCAGCTTAGGGGTATGGGACAATGAGCAGTTCTTC.

The CDR3 region has the DNA TGTGCCAGCAGTGACTCGGGACTAGCGTCCAATGAGCAGTTCTTC. Residues: CASSDSGLASNEQFF. The chain has TRBV6-4 and TRBJ2-1, with 10 bases aligning to TRBD2. Germline values: CDR1 MRHNA, CDR2 SNTAGT. The CDR3 is 15 amino acids. Losses at the gene ends were 0 bases for V and 6 bases for J; bases not matched to a gene: 2.

The CDR3 here is CASSYSRTGNTEAFF. The CDR3 region has the DNA TGTGCCAGCAGTTACTCGAGGACAGGGAACACTGAAGCTTTCTTT. The chain recombines TRBV6-2 or TRBV6-3 with TRBJ1-1; 7 bases line up with TRBD1. This CDR3 is 15 amino acids long. Germline CDR1 MNHEY, CDR2 SVGEGT. V gave up 0 bases and J gave up 1 base; unmatched junction bases: 2.

A few counts support this clonotype. V is TRBV20-1 and J is TRBJ1-2, with no clear D. The CDR3 has 11 residues. Trimming shortened V by 3 bases and J by 8 bases, and 10 bases separated the two germline ends. Per germline, CDR1 DFQATT and CDR2 SNEGSKA (reference sequence). The CDR3 loop is CSARLGEGYTF. Written as DNA, the CDR3 is TGCAGTGCTAGGTTGGGTGAGGGCTACACCTTC.

This clonotype was counted many times. The chain has TRBV7-2 and TRBJ2-5; D gene uncertain. V lost 5 bases and J 5 bases, leaving 9 bases between the germline ends. This CDR3 is 12 amino acids long. Looked up from germline, CDR1 is SGHTA and CDR2 is FQGNSA. Written as DNA, the CDR3 is TGTGCCAGCAGCCCGTTCCGGGAGACCCAGTACTTC. As protein: CASSPFRETQYF.

This chain links TRBV30 with TRBJ1-5, with 8 bases matching TRBD1. V dropped 2 bases and J dropped 3; count of bases not matched to a gene: 6. Germline CDR1 and CDR2: GTSNPN and SVGIG (reference sequence). The CDR3 covers 15 residues. The CDR3 here is CAWSPPGQDNQPQHF. As DNA, the CDR3 is TGTGCCTGGAGTCCTCCGGGACAGGACAATCAGCCCCAGCATTTT.

This clonotype was picked up one time. V is TRBV28 and J is TRBJ2-4; D remains unclear. The CDR3 covers 15 residues. Trimming removed 3 bases at V and 6 bases at J, with 15 bases between. Looked up from germline, CDR1 is MDHEN and CDR2 is SYDVKM. The CDR3 bases are TGTGCCAGCAGTTTTAACTGGCTAGAGATAAACATTCAGTACTTC. Translation gives CASSFNWLEINIQYF.